These 2 T cell receptor beta chains came from one sample sequenced in a study of regulatory T cells in long-lasting Graves disease. For TCR beta, libraries came from iRepertoire HTBI primers and Arm-PCR of CDR3 regions. From the multiplex PCR reads, TCRdb called clonotypes with MiXCR, one entry per CDR3 protein. The sample contains approximately 350,000 distinct CDR3 sequences, about 23% of which appear only once. This sample's time point: persistent/refractory GD, antithyroid drugs over 5 years with positive TRAb. TCR sequences were obtained from RNA taken from PBMCs. This sample comprised peripheral blood mononuclear cells (PBMCs), obtained when the disease was refractory, from a patient treated with antithyroid drugs. All receptors come from a woman aged 40 to 50 with Graves disease.

The CDR3 DNA is TGTGCCAGCAGCCCGACCATAACAGGGCGCTCTGGAAACACCATATATTTT. Protein: CASSPTITGRSGNTIYF. The rearrangement uses TRBV9 and TRBJ1-3, with D perhaps matching TRBD1 (6 bases). This CDR3 is 17 amino acids long. Deletions cut 4 bases from V and 0 bases from J, with 17 bases between. Looked up from germline, CDR1 is SGDLS and CDR2 is YYNGEE. The full variable domain, in which reference TRBV9 and TRBJ1-3 provide the parts outside the CDR3, is DSGVTQTPKHLITATGQRVTLRCSPRSGDLSVYWYQQSLDQGLQFLIQYYNGEERAKGNILERFSAQQFPDLHSELNLSSLELGDSALYFCASSPTITGRSGNTIYFGEGSWLTVV.

The chain couples TRBV7-9 to TRBJ2-7, with 9 bases fitting TRBD2. This CDR3 has 16 amino acids. The germline V gene encodes CDR1 SEHNR and CDR2 FQNEAQ (reference sequence). Trimming cost V 3 bases and J 0 bases; bases outside gene matches: 6. The CDR3 sequence is CASSLPTSGASYEQYF. The CDR3, as DNA: TGTGCCAGCAGCTTGCCGACTAGCGGAGCCTCCTACGAGCAGTACTTC. Full variable domain (missing parts from reference TRBV7-9 and TRBJ2-7): DTGVSQNPRHKITKRGQNVTFRCDPISEHNRLYWYRQTLGQGPEFLTYFQNEAQLEKSRLLSDRFSAERPKGSFSTLEIQRTEQGDSAMYLCASSLPTSGASYEQYFGPGTRLTVT.